This T cell receptor (beta chain) was documented in a study of control samples from healthy donors and cancer patients. Repertoires were generated with immunoSEQ multiplex PCR, while TCRdb's copy carries only in-frame clones and drops some. The table lists 200,000 or so clones, roughly 94% of them singletons. V was pared by 4 bases and J by 3 bases, with 16 bases between. Germline V gene lookup returns CDR1 MNHNS and CDR2 SASEGT. CDR3 size: 16 residues. The chain is built from TRBV6-1 and TRBJ1-5; D is ambiguous. The sequenced sample consisted of blood. The TCR sequence derives from a man aged 50-60 years in good health. The DNA for the CDR3 is TGTGCCAGCAGTGCTTGGAGAAGGGTTAACAATCAGCCCCAGCATTTT. Protein product: CASSAWRRVNNQPQHF.